This T cell receptor (beta chain) was documented in a study of regulatory T cells in long-lasting Graves disease. Germline CDR1 LGHDT, CDR2 YNNKEL (reference sequence). V was cut by 0 bases and J by 7 bases, with 4 bases left in between. This CDR3 has 12 residues. Time point denoted: persistent/refractory GD, antithyroid drugs over 5 years with positive TRAb. Generation of the TCR library employed RNA extracted from PBMCs. Building of the TCR beta libraries involved iRepertoire HTBI primers and Arm-PCR of CDR3 regions. One entry per CDR3 protein, called by TCRdb with MiXCR from the multiplex PCR reads. The table includes around 450,000 distinct CDR3 sequences, 20% to 25% detected once.

V gene TRBV3-1 combines with J gene TRBJ2-1; D not resolved. Sequenced material: peripheral blood mononuclear cells (PBMCs), taken when the disease was refractory, from a patient treated with antithyroid drugs. This receptor was obtained from a female donor with Graves disease. For the CDR3, the DNA is TGTGCCAGCAGCCAAGATAGGAATGAGCAGTTCTTC. Encoded protein: CASSQDRNEQFF.